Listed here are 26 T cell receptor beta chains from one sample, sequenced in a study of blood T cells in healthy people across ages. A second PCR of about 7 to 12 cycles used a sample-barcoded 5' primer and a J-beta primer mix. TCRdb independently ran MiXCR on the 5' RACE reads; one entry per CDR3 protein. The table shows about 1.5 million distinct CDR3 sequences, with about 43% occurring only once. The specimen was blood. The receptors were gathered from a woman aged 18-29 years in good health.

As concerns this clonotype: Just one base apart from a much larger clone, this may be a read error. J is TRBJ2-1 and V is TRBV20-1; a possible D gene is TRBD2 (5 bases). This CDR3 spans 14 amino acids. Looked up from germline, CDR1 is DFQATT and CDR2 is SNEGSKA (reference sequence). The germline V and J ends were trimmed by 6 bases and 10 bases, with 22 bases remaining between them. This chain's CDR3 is CSAPSGILANEQFF. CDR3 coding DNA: TGCAGTGCCCCGTCCGGGATCCTAGCCAACGAGCAGTTCTTC.

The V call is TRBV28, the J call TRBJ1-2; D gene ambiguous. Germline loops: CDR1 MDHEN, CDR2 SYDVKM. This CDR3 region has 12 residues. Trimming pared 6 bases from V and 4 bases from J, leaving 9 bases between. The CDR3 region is CASRAKGYGYTF. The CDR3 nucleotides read TGTGCCAGCAGAGCTAAGGGCTATGGCTACACCTTC.

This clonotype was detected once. The DNA for the CDR3 is TGCAGCGTTGATCCGGGGGGGCCTGAAGCTTTCTTT. It codes for CSVDPGGPEAFF. The chain employs TRBV29-1 and TRBJ1-1, with D perhaps TRBD1 (6 bases). Germline V gene lookup returns CDR1 SQVTM and CDR2 ANQGSEA. The CDR3 sequence is 12 residues long. Trimming took 3 bases from V and 6 from J, leaving 11 bases between them.

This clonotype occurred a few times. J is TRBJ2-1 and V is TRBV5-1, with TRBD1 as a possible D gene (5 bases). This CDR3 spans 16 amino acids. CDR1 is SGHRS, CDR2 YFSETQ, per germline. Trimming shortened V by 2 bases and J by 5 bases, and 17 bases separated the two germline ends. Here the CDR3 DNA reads TGCGCCAGCAGCTTTGATGACAGTCAAGTAGACAATGAGCAGTTCTTC. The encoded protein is CASSFDDSQVDNEQFF.

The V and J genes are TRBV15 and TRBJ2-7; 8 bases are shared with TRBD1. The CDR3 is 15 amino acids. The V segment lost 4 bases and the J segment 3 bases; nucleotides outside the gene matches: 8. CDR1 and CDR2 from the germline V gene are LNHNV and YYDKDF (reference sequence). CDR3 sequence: CATSKDRGPSYEQYF. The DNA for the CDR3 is TGTGCCACCAGCAAAGACAGGGGCCCAAGCTACGAGCAGTACTTC.

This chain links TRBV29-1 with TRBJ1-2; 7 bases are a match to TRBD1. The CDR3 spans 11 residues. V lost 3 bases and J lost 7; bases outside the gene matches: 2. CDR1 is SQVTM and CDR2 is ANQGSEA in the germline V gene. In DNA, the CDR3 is TGCAGCGTTGAGGACAGGTTTGGCTACACCTTC. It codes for CSVEDRFGYTF.

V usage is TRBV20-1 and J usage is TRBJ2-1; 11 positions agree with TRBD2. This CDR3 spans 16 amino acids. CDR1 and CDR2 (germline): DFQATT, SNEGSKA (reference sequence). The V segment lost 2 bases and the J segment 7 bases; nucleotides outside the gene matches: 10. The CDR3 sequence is CSARPRTSGQLNEQFF. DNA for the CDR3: TGCAGTGCTAGACCTCGGACTAGCGGGCAATTAAATGAGCAGTTCTTC.

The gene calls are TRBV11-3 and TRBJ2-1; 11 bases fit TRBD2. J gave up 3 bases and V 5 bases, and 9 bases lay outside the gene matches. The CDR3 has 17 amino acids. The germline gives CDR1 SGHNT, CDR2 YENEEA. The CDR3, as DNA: TGTGCCAGCAGCGCGCGGACTAGCGGGCAGAACTACAATGAGCAGTTCTTC. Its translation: CASSARTSGQNYNEQFF.

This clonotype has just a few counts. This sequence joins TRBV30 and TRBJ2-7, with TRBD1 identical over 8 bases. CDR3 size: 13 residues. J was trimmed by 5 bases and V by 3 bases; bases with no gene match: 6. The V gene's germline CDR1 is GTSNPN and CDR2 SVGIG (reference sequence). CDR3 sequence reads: CAWSRGRVNEQYF. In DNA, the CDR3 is TGTGCCTGGAGCAGGGGGCGCGTGAACGAGCAGTACTTC.

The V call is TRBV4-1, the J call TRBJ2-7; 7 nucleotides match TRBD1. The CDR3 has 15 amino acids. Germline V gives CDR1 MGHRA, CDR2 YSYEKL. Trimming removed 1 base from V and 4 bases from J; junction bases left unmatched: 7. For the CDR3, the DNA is TGCGCCAGCAGCCAAGGGACAGGACTTATGTACGAGCAGTACTTC. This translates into CASSQGTGLMYEQYF.

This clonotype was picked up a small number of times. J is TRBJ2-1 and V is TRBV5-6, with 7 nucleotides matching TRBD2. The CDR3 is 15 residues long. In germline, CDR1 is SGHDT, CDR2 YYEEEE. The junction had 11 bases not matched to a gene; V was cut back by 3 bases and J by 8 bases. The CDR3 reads CASSWKTSSIDEQFF. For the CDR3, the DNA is TGTGCCAGCAGCTGGAAGACTAGCTCAATCGATGAGCAGTTCTTC.

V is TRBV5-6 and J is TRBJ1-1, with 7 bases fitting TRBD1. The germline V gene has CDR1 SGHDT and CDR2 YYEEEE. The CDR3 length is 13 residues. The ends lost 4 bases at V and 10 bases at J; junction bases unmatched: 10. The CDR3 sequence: CASSLGTERPAFF. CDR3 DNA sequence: TGTGCCAGCAGCCTGGGGACAGAGCGGCCAGCTTTCTTT.

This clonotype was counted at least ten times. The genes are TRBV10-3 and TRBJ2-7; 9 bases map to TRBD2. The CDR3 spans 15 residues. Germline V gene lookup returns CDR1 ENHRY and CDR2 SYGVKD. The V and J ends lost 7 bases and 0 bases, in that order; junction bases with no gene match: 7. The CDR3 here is CAIKNGTSRSYEQYF. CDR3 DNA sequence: TGTGCCATCAAGAATGGGACTAGCCGCTCCTACGAGCAGTACTTC.

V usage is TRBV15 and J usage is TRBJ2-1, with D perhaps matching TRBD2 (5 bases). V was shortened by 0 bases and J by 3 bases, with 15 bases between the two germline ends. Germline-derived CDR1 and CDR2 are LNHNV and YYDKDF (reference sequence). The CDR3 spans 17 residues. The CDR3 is CATSREGAVDFYNEQFF. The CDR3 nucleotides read TGTGCCACCAGCAGAGAGGGAGCGGTGGACTTCTACAATGAGCAGTTCTTC.

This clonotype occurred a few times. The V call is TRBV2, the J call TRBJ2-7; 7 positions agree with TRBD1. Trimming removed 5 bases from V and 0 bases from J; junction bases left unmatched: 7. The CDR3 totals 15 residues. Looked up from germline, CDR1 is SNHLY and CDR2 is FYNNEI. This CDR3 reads CASSLGQLRSYEQYF. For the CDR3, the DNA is TGTGCCAGCAGTTTGGGACAGTTACGCTCCTACGAGCAGTACTTC.

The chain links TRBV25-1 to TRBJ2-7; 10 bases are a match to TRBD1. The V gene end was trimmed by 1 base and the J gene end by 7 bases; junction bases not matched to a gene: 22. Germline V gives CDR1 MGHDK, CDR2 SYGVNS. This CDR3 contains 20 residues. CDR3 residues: CASSELSLSGTGATLDEQYF. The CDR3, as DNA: TGTGCCAGCAGTGAATTAAGTCTAAGCGGGACAGGGGCTACCCTGGATGAGCAGTACTTC.

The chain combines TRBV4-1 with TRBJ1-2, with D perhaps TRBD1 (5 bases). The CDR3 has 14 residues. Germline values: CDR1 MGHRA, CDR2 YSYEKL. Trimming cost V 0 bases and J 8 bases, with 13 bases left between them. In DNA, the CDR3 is TGCGCCAGCAGCCAAGAAAGGGCAGGGAAAGGCTACACCTTC. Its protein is CASSQERAGKGYTF.

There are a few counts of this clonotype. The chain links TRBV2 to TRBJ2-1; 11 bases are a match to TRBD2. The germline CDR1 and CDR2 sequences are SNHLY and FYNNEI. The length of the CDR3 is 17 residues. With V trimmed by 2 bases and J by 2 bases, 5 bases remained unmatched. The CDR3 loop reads CASSELAGGRAYNEQFF. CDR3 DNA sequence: TGTGCCAGCAGTGAACTAGCGGGAGGCAGAGCCTACAATGAGCAGTTCTTC. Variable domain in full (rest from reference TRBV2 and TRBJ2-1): EPEVTQTPSHQVTQMGQEVILRCVPISNHLYFYWYRQILGQKVEFLVSFYNNEISEKSEIFDDQFSVERPDGSNFTLKIRSTKLEDSAMYFCASSELAGGRAYNEQFFGPGTRLTVL.

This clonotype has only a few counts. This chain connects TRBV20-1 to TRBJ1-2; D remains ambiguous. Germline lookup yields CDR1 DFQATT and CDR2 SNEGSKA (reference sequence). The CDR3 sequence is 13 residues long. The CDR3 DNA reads TGCTCCTACCGGACCCGCGAGGACTATGGCTACACCTTC. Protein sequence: CSYRTREDYGYTF.

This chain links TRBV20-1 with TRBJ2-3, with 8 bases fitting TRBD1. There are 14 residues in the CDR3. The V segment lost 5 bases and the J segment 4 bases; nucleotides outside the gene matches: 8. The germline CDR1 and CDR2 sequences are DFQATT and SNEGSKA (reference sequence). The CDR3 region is CSAYDRGLSDTQYF. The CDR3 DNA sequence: TGCAGTGCTTACGACAGGGGATTGTCAGATACGCAGTATTTT.

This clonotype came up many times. For the CDR3, the DNA is TGTGCCAGCAGCCCCGAAGCGGGAGGGCCGACAGATACGCAGTATTTT. This codes for CASSPEAGGPTDTQYF. The chain recombines TRBV7-8 with TRBJ2-3; 10 nucleotides match TRBD2. CDR1 SGHVS and CDR2 FQNEAQ come from the germline V gene. V dropped 5 bases and J dropped 3; count of bases not matched to a gene: 8. The length of the CDR3 is 16 residues.

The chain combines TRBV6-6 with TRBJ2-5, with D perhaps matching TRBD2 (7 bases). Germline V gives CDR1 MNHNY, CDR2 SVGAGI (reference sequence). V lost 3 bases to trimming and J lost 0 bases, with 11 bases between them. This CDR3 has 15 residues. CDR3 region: CASSYRGAHQETQYF. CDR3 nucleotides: TGTGCCAGCAGTTATCGGGGGGCCCACCAAGAGACCCAGTACTTC.

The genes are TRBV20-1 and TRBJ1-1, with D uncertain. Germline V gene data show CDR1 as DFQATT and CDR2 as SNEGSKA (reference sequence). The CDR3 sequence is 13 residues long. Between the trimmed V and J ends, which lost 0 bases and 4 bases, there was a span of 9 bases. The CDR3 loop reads CSARDPWGTEAFF. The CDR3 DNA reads TGCAGTGCTAGAGATCCCTGGGGCACTGAAGCTTTCTTT.

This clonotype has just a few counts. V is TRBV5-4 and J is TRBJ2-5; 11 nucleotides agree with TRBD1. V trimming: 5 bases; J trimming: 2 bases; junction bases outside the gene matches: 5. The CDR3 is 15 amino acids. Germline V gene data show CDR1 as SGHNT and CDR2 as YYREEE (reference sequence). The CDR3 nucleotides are TGTGCCAGCAGGGGACAGGGGGGAGAACAAGAGACCCAGTACTTC. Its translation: CASRGQGGEQETQYF.

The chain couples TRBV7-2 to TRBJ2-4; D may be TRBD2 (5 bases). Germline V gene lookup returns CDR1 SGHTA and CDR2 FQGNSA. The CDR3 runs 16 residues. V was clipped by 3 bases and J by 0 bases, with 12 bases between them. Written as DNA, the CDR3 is TGTGCCAGCAGCTTGGAAGCGGCTTTAGCCAAAAACATTCAGTACTTC. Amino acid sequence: CASSLEAALAKNIQYF.

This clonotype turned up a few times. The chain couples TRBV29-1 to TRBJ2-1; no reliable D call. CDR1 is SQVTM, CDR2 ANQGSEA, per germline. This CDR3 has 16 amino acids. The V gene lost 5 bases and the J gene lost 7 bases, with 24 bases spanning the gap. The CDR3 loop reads CSVSLNSGSLKNEQFF. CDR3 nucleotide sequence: TGCAGCGTTTCCCTCAACTCCGGGTCCTTAAAAAATGAGCAGTTCTTC.